The T cell receptor (beta chain) described here comes from a study of post-analysis software for immune sequencing data. Findings and limits, study-wide: Included in a set of about five TRBV segments more frequent in patients than controls were TRBV5-6, TRBV5-1 and TRBV20-1. Samples made in the same batch grouped tightly together by F measure.

Every TCR beta cDNA library bore unique molecular identifiers. MiXCR, run by TCRdb on the PCR reads, gives a single entry per CDR3 protein. The table includes hundreds of thousands of distinct CDR3 sequences, approximately 59% detected once. Regarding this clonotype: Its antigen remains unknown.

Trimming pared 1 base from V and 6 bases from J, leaving 13 bases between. CDR1 and CDR2 from the germline V gene are SGHTA and FQGTGA. CDR3 length equals 15 residues. The sample was blood. This sequence originates from a girl aged 2-10 years with multiple sclerosis. The rearrangement joins TRBV7-3 to TRBJ2-1, with no clear D. CDR3 DNA: TGTGCCAGCAGCTTAAAAACCGCAGGTGTCAATGAGCAGTTCTTC. The encoded protein is CASSLKTAGVNEQFF. The variable domain in full, completed from reference TRBV7-3 and TRBJ2-1, reads GAGVSQTPSNKVTEKGKYVELRCDPISGHTALYWYRQSLGQGPEFLIYFQGTGAADDSGLPNDRFFAVRPEGSVSTLKIQRTERGDSAVYLCASSLKTAGVNEQFFGPGTRLTVL.